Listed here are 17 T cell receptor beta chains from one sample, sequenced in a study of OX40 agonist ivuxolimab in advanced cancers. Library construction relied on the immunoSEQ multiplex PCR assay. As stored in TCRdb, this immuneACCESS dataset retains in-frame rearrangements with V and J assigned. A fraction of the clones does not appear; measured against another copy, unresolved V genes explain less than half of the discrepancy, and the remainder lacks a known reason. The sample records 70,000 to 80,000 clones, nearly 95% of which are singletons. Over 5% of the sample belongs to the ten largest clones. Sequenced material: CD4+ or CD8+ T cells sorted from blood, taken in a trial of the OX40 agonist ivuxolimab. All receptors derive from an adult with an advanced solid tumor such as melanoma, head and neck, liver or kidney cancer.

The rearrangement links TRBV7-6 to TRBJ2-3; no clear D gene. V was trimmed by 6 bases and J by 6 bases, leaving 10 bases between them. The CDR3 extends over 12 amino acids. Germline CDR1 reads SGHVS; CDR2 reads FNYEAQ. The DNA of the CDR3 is TGTGCCAGCAGTCTCATTCAGGATACGCAGTATTTT. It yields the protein CASSLIQDTQYF.

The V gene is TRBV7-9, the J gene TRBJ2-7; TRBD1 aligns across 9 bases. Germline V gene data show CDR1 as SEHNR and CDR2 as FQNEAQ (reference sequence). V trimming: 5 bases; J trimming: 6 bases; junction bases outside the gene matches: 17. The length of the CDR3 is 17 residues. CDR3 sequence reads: CASSLKGGQGLLIEQYF. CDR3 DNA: TGTGCCAGCAGCCTGAAGGGGGGACAGGGTCTCCTAATCGAGCAGTACTTC.

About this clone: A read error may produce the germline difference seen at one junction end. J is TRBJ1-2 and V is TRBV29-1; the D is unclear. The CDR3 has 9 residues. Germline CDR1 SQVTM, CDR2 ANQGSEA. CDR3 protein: CSADGGIAF. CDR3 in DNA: TGCAGCGCCGACGGCGGGATTGCCTTC.

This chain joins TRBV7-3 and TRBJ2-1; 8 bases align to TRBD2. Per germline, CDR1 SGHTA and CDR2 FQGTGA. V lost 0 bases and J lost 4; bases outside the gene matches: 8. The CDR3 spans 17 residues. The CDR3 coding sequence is TGTGCCAGCAGCTTAACAGGGCCTAGCGGGTTTTACAATGAGCAGTTCTTC. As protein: CASSLTGPSGFYNEQFF.

The CDR3 here is CATYRGGGYTF. The CDR3 bases are TGTGCCACGTACAGGGGGGGTGGCTACACCTTC. The V call is TRBV6-5, the J call TRBJ1-2; 8 bases align to TRBD1. Trimming cost V 10 bases and J 7 bases; bases outside gene matches: 5. CDR3 size: 11 residues. Germline V gives CDR1 MNHEY, CDR2 SVGAGI.

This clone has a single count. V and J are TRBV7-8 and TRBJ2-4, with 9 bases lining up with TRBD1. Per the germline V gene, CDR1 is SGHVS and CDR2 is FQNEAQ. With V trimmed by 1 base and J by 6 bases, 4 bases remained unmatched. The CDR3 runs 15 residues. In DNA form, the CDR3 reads TGTGCCAGCAGCTTAGGCTCGGGACAGGGAAACATTCAGTACTTC. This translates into CASSLGSGQGNIQYF.

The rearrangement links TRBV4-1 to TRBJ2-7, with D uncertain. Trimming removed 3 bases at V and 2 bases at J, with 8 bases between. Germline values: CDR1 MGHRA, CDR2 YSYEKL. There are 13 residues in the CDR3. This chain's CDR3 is CASSHNGPYEQYF. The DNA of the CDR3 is TGCGCCAGCAGCCATAACGGGCCCTACGAGCAGTACTTC.

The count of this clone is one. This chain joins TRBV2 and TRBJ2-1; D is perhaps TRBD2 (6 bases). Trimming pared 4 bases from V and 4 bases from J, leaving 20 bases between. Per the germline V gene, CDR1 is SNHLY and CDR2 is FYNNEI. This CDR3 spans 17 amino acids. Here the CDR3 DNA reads TGTGCCAGCAGTGGGAGGATGGGACTCCGGACTTACAATGAGCAGTTCTTC. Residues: CASSGRMGLRTYNEQFF. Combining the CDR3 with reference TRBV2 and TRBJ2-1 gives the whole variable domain EPEVTQTPSHQVTQMGQEVILRCVPISNHLYFYWYRQILGQKVEFLVSFYNNEISEKSEIFDDQFSVERPDGSNFTLKIRSTKLEDSAMYFCASSGRMGLRTYNEQFFGPGTRLTVL.

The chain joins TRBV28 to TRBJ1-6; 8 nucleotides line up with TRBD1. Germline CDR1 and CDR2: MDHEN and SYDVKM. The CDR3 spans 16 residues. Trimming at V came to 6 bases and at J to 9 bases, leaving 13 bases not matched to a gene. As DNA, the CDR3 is TGTGCCAGCAGCTACACAGGGGGACAGTATGTTTCACCCCTCCACTTT. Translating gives CASSYTGGQYVSPLHF.

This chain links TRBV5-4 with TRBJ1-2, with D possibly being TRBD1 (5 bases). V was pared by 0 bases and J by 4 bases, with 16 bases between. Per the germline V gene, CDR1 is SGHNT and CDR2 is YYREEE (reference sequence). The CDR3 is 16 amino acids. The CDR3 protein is CASSLGVEGTIYGYTF. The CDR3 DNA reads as TGTGCCAGCAGCTTGGGAGTTGAAGGGACCATCTATGGCTACACCTTC. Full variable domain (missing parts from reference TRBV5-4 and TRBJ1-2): ETGVTQSPTHLIKTRGQQVTLRCSSQSGHNTVSWYQQALGQGPQFIFQYYREEENGRGNFPPRFSGLQFPNYSSELNVNALELDDSALYLCASSLGVEGTIYGYTFGSGTRLTVV.

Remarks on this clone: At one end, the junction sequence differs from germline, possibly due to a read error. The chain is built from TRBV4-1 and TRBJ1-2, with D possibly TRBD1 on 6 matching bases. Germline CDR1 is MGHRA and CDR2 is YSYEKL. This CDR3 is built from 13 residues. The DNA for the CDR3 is TGCGCCAGCAGCCAGGAGGACAGCTATGGCCACACCTTC. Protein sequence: CASSQEDSYGHTF.

This CDR3 is CATLHRESEQYF. In DNA, the CDR3 is TGTGCCACCCTTCATAGGGAATCCGAGCAGTACTTC. The rearrangement joins TRBV7-8 to TRBJ2-7, with D hard to call. V lost 10 bases, J lost 6 bases, and 16 bases lay in between. The CDR3 runs 12 residues. Germline V gene sequence: CDR1 SGHVS, CDR2 FQNEAQ.

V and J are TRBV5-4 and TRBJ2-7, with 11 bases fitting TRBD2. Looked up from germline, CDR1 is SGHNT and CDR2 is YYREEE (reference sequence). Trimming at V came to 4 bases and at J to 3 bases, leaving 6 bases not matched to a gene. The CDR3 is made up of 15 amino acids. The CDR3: CASSTTSGRYYEQYF. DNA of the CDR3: TGTGCCAGCAGCACAACTAGCGGGAGATACTACGAGCAGTACTTC. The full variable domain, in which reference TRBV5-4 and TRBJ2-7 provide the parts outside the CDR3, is ETGVTQSPTHLIKTRGQQVTLRCSSQSGHNTVSWYQQALGQGPQFIFQYYREEENGRGNFPPRFSGLQFPNYSSELNVNALELDDSALYLCASSTTSGRYYEQYFGPGTRLTVT.

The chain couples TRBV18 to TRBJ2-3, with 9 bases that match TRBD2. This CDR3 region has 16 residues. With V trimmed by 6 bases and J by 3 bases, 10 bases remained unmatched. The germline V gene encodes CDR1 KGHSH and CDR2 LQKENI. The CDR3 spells CASSIAGADWTDTQYF. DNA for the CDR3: TGTGCCAGCTCCATAGCGGGAGCGGATTGGACAGATACGCAGTATTTT.

The CDR3 region is CASSAGQGAPGRSPLHF. The CDR3 DNA sequence: TGCGCCAGCAGCGCAGGACAGGGGGCCCCAGGAAGATCACCCCTCCACTTT. V gene TRBV5-1 combines with J gene TRBJ1-6, with 11 bases fitting TRBD1. V lost 4 bases to trimming and J lost 10 bases; unmatched junction nucleotides: 13. CDR3 length equals 17 residues. The V gene's germline CDR1 is SGHRS and CDR2 YFSETQ.

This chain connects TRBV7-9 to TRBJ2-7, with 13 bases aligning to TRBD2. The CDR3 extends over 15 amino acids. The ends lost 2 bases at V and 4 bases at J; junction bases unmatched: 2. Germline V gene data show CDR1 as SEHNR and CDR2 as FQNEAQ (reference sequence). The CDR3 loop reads CASSLWTSGSYEQYF. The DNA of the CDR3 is TGTGCCAGCAGCTTATGGACTAGCGGGAGTTACGAGCAGTACTTC.

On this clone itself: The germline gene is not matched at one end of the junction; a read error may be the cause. The chain's CDR3 is CACRGPNSRGYTF. CDR3 DNA: TGCGCCTGCAGGGGACCCAATAGTAGGGGCTACACCTTC. The rearrangement joins TRBV4-1 to TRBJ1-2, with D possibly matching TRBD1 (6 bases). The V gene's germline CDR1 is MGHRA and CDR2 YSYEKL. This CDR3 spans 13 amino acids.